The entry below describes one TCR beta chain. V dropped 6 bases and J dropped 3 bases, with 6 bases sitting between them. This CDR3 contains 11 residues. Per the germline V gene, CDR1 is GTSNPN and CDR2 is SVGIG (reference sequence). The authors extracted RNA and reverse transcribed it into cDNA as the sequencing template. This table comes from immunoSEQ multiplex PCR, and its TCRdb copy is limited to in-frame clones, with some not included. The sample includes about 250,000 clones, roughly two thirds seen only once; the top ten take around 1.2%. Obtained from alopecia areata patients were lesional scalp punch biopsies along with peripheral blood. CD4+ and CD8+ T cells were sorted from PBMCs. This sample stems from a study of CD8+ T cells in alopecia areata. Across the whole study: Treatment with tofacitinib (6 to 18 months) was followed by 6 months off drug.

The chain recombines TRBV30 with TRBJ1-3; a weak D match, TRBD1 (5 bases). Specimen: CD4+ T cells sorted from blood, collected at week 0. This TCR came from a human donor with alopecia areata. The CDR3 DNA reads as TGTGCCTGCAGGGTTGGAAACACCATATATTTT. Translated, it gives CACRVGNTIYF. Drawing the rest from reference TRBV30 and TRBJ1-3, the complete variable domain is SQTIHQWPATLVQPVGSPLSLECTVEGTSNPNLYWYRQAAGRGLQLLFYSVGIGQISSEVPQNLSASRPQDRQFILSSKKLLLSDSGFYLCACRVGNTIYFGEGSWLTVV.